Here is one T cell receptor (beta chain) with its context. The CDR3 spans 16 residues. Germline CDR1 SGHRS, CDR2 YFSETQ. These data are taken from a study of beta chain features in type 1 diabetes. cDNA synthesis used the whole RNA isolate, giving expressed TCRB sequences. Profiling relied on immunoSEQ multiplex PCR, and the TCRdb table lists in-frame clones only, not all of them. Among around 58,000 clones listed, roughly three fifths were seen once. This sequence joins TRBV5-1 and TRBJ2-5; 11 nucleotides match TRBD2. Matching the DNA end better, TRBJ2-7 makes the J call doubtful. Sample: Tregs from blood. This receptor was obtained from a woman younger than 30 in good health. DNA for the CDR3: TGCGCCAGCAGCTTGGGCCCCGGGACTAGCGGCTACGAGCAGTACTTC. This translates into CASSLGPGTSGYEQYF.